These 20 T cell receptor beta chains originate from one sample sequenced in a study of T cell responses to AZD1222 COVID-19 vaccine. Profiled with immunoSEQ multiplex PCR; TCRdb holds only in-frame clones, not every one. The sample gives some 120,000 clones, 70% to 90% of which show up once; more than 3% is in the top ten. The specimen was peripheral blood, collected on day 0 of MenACWY control vaccination. The receptors originated from an adult in good health.

The chain combines TRBV24-1 with TRBJ2-2; TRBD1 matches 8 bases. This CDR3 contains 13 residues. V lost 8 bases to trimming and J lost 7 bases; unmatched junction nucleotides: 5. In germline, CDR1 is KGHDR, CDR2 SFDVKD. The CDR3 reads CATKGQELGELFF. The CDR3 DNA follows: TGTGCCACCAAGGGACAGGAGCTCGGGGAGCTGTTTTTT.

This clone has just a few counts. The chain uses TRBV4-1 and TRBJ2-5, with D possibly TRBD1 on 6 matching bases. V was shortened by 4 bases and J by 5 bases, with 11 bases between the two germline ends. CDR1 MGHRA and CDR2 YSYEKL come from the germline V gene. The CDR3 is made up of 13 amino acids. The CDR3 is CASSRGPTETQYF. The CDR3 DNA follows: TGCGCCAGCAGCCGGGGGCCCACGGAGACCCAGTACTTC.

The V call is TRBV19, the J call TRBJ2-3; 7 bases match TRBD2. V shed 2 bases, J shed 4 bases, and the junction held 3 bases outside the gene matches. CDR3 length: 14 amino acids. CDR1 LNHDA and CDR2 SQIVND come from the germline V gene (reference sequence). The CDR3 sequence is CASSISGEADTQYF. The CDR3 DNA is TGTGCCAGTAGTATAAGCGGGGAGGCAGATACGCAGTATTTT.

The chain combines TRBV5-1 with TRBJ1-2; D remains ambiguous. V gave up 0 bases and J gave up 4 bases, with 10 bases separating them. CDR1 and CDR2 (germline): SGHRS, YFSETQ. There are 14 residues in the CDR3. CDR3 loop: CASSLEQAAYGYTF. In DNA, the CDR3 is TGCGCCAGCAGCTTGGAGCAGGCCGCCTATGGCTACACCTTC.

The chain links TRBV7-2 to TRBJ2-5, with 9 positions matching TRBD2. From germline, CDR1 is SGHTA and CDR2 FQGNSA. The CDR3 runs to 18 residues. V lost 2 bases, J lost 1 base, and 11 bases stayed unmatched. The CDR3 sequence: CASSLKFGAGGIQETQYF. CDR3 DNA: TGTGCCAGCAGCTTAAAGTTTGGGGCGGGGGGGATCCAAGAGACCCAGTACTTC.

This clone was picked up one time. The gene calls are TRBV4-2 and TRBJ1-2; D might be TRBD1 (5 bases). Trimming took 0 bases from V and 8 from J, leaving 13 bases between them. Germline V lookup: CDR1 LGHNA, CDR2 YNFKEQ. There are 14 residues in the CDR3. In DNA, the CDR3 is TGTGCCAGCAGCCAAGATCGGGGAGGGGAGGGCTACACCTTC. Translated, it gives CASSQDRGGEGYTF.

About this clone: One end of the junction does not line up with germline, which may come from a read error. The chain employs TRBV6-6 and TRBJ2-1; 11 nucleotides line up with TRBD1. CDR1 MNHNY and CDR2 SVGAGI come from the germline V gene (reference sequence). The CDR3 totals 16 residues. The CDR3 here is CASSDSGQGVYNEQFF. CDR3 bases: TGTGCCAGCAGTGACTCGGGACAGGGGGTCTACAATGAGCAGTTCTTC.

CDR3 in DNA: TGTGCCAGCAGTTTTAGCGGGGGGGCCTACGAGCAGTACTTC. Amino acid sequence: CASSFSGGAYEQYF. The V gene is TRBV28, the J gene TRBJ2-7, with 11 nucleotides matching TRBD2. The CDR3 sequence is 14 residues long. Germline assignment: CDR1 MDHEN and CDR2 SYDVKM. Trimming cost V 3 bases and J 2 bases; bases outside gene matches: 0.

This chain joins TRBV27 and TRBJ2-7, with D possibly being TRBD1 or TRBD2 (5 bases each). The germline CDR1 and CDR2 sequences are MNHEY and SMNVEV (reference sequence). The CDR3 is 14 amino acids. V was trimmed by 7 bases and J by 3 bases, leaving 16 bases between them. The CDR3 loop is CASNPQGRNYEQYF. The CDR3 bases are TGTGCCAGCAACCCTCAGGGACGGAACTACGAGCAGTACTTC.

The CDR3 reads CASSLAIGAVYEQYF. DNA of the CDR3: TGTGCCAGCAGCTTAGCAATTGGGGCTGTCTACGAGCAGTACTTC. This chain uses TRBV7-2 with TRBJ2-7; D is perhaps TRBD1 (5 bases). Trimming left V 0 bases short and J 3 bases short, with 12 bases between. Germline V CDR1 and CDR2: SGHTA, FQGNSA. The length of the CDR3 is 15 residues.

This chain connects TRBV28 to TRBJ2-2; D possibly uses TRBD1 or TRBD2 (6 bases each). The germline V and J ends were trimmed by 3 bases and 6 bases, with 20 bases remaining between them. CDR1 MDHEN and CDR2 SYDVKM come from the germline V gene. The CDR3 totals 17 residues. CDR3 sequence: CASSFGSLGGRPGELFF. The CDR3 DNA reads TGTGCCAGCAGTTTCGGGAGCTTAGGGGGGCGCCCCGGGGAGCTGTTTTTT.

The V and J genes are TRBV9 and TRBJ2-1; 10 nucleotides match TRBD1. CDR3 length: 17 residues. The V and J ends lost 4 bases and 7 bases, in that order; junction bases with no gene match: 14. Germline-derived CDR1 and CDR2 are SGDLS and YYNGEE. This chain's CDR3 is CASSPRGTGVLWNEQFF. CDR3 nucleotide sequence: TGTGCCAGCAGCCCACGCGGGACAGGGGTCTTATGGAATGAGCAGTTCTTC.

This sequence joins TRBV6-5 and TRBJ2-3; unclear D gene. This CDR3 has 12 amino acids. Germline V gene sequence: CDR1 MNHEY, CDR2 SVGAGI. The ends were cut back, 4 bases at V and 6 bases at J, with 8 bases in the middle. The CDR3 loop reads CASSSGPDTQYF. In nucleotides, the CDR3 is TGTGCCAGCAGTTCAGGACCGGATACGCAGTATTTT.

The chain couples TRBV6-5 to TRBJ1-4, with D possibly matching TRBD1 (5 bases). This CDR3 contains 14 residues. V shed 3 bases and J shed 3 bases, with 8 bases lying between them. Germline V CDR1 and CDR2: MNHEY, SVGAGI. In nucleotides, the CDR3 is TGTGCCAGCAGTTATATGGGGGCTAATGAAAAACTGTTTTTT. Translation gives CASSYMGANEKLFF.

The chain employs TRBV23-1 and TRBJ1-1; D is ambiguous. TRBV23-1 is sorted into the ORF group, with uncertain function. V was cut by 4 bases and J by 0 bases, with 18 bases left in between. The CDR3 is 17 residues long. The CDR3 coding sequence is TGCGCCAGCAGTCCGAGGATGGCAGCCGACATGAACACTGAAGCTTTCTTT. Translated, it gives CASSPRMAADMNTEAFF.

A few counts support this clone. The chain employs TRBV9 and TRBJ1-6; D is uncertain. This CDR3 comprises 14 residues. Germline loops: CDR1 SGDLS, CDR2 YYNGEE. V shed 0 bases and J shed 7 bases, with 8 bases lying between them. This CDR3 reads CASSVALLNSPLHF. The CDR3 DNA reads TGTGCCAGCAGCGTAGCGCTACTGAATTCACCCCTCCACTTT. Variable domain in full (rest from reference TRBV9 and TRBJ1-6): DSGVTQTPKHLITATGQRVTLRCSPRSGDLSVYWYQQSLDQGLQFLIQYYNGEERAKGNILERFSAQQFPDLHSELNLSSLELGDSALYFCASSVALLNSPLHFGNGTRLTVT.

This chain uses TRBV6-4 with TRBJ2-3; TRBD2 matches 7 bases. V was pared by 6 bases and J by 0 bases, with 3 bases of the junction left unmatched. Germline assignment: CDR1 MRHNA and CDR2 SNTAGT. The CDR3 runs to 14 residues. CDR3 in amino acids: CASSRGGSTDTQYF. The CDR3 DNA is TGTGCCAGCAGCCGCGGGGGAAGCACAGATACGCAGTATTTT.

The V call is TRBV23-1, the J call TRBJ2-4, with D uncertain. TRBV23-1 is identified as an open reading frame with a role that is uncertain. This CDR3 has 17 amino acids. The V and J ends lost 1 base and 4 bases respectively, with 17 bases between them. The CDR3: CASSQYCRGGEKNIQYF. CDR3 nucleotides: TGCGCCAGCAGTCAATATTGTCGTGGTGGAGAAAAAAACATTCAGTACTTC.

This rearrangement joins TRBV7-2 to TRBJ2-2; D perhaps matches TRBD2 (6 bases). The CDR3 runs to 15 residues. V was shortened by 0 bases and J by 11 bases, with 16 bases between the two germline ends. Per germline, CDR1 SGHTA and CDR2 FQGNSA. Written as DNA, the CDR3 is TGTGCCAGCAGCTTAGCTACCCGTAGGGGAGGAGAGCTGTTTTTT. Protein sequence: CASSLATRRGGELFF.

CDR3: CASSRPTGSNSPLHF. The CDR3 DNA is TGTGCCAGTAGTCGGCCTACAGGCTCTAATTCACCCCTCCACTTT. The chain is built from TRBV19 and TRBJ1-6; D is perhaps TRBD1 (5 bases). Between the trimmed V and J ends, which lost 5 bases and 6 bases, there was a span of 14 bases. The CDR3 contains 15 residues. The germline V gene has CDR1 LNHDA and CDR2 SQIVND (reference sequence).